Listed below are T cell receptor beta chains from one sample, sequenced in a study of blood T cell repertoires in COVID-19. TCRdb keeps only in-frame clones here, not all; method: immunoSEQ multiplex PCR. The table has 300,000 to 450,000 clones, more than 80% seen once; the top ten hold around 3%. Sequenced material: peripheral blood. The receptor set was obtained from a woman aged 30 to 39 with COVID-19, enrolled during active disease. Each CDR3 is given with its conserved first and last residue. The D gene is left open where the match is weak. Only some rows state a clone size, as once, few, many or a class for expanded clones.

abundance: -
v_gene: TRBV10-2
j_gene: TRBJ1-4
d_gene: -
CDR3aa: CASSEGRTNEKLFF
CDR3nt: TGCGCCAGCAGTGAGGGGAGAACTAATGAAAAACTGTTTTTT

abundance: once
v_gene: TRBV27
j_gene: TRBJ2-3
d_gene: TRBD2
CDR3aa: CASSQGLAGTDTQYF
CDR3nt: TGTGCCAGCAGTCAAGGACTAGCGGGCACAGATACGCAGTATTTT

abundance: -
v_gene: TRBV21-1
j_gene: TRBJ2-3
d_gene: -
CDR3aa: CASSKWRAGDTQYF
CDR3nt: TGTGCCAGCAGCAAATGGCGGGCCGGGGATACGCAGTATTTT

abundance: -
v_gene: TRBV10-1
j_gene: TRBJ2-2
d_gene: TRBD2
CDR3aa: CASSLAGGLDTGELFF
CDR3nt: TGCGCCAGCAGTCTAGCGGGAGGGTTGGACACCGGGGAGCTGTTTTTT

abundance: -
v_gene: TRBV5-1
j_gene: TRBJ2-1
d_gene: TRBD1
CDR3aa: CASSSPRDSVSEQFF
CDR3nt: TGCGCCAGCAGCTCGCCCCGGGACAGTGTCAGTGAGCAGTTCTTC

abundance: -
v_gene: TRBV15
j_gene: TRBJ2-5
d_gene: -
CDR3aa: CATSRDFGFETQYF
CDR3nt: TGTGCCACCAGCAGAGATTTCGGTTTTGAGACCCAGTACTTC

abundance: -
v_gene: TRBV4-2
j_gene: TRBJ2-3
d_gene: TRBD2
CDR3aa: CASSQDTGSSGGINTQYF
CDR3nt: TGTGCCAGCAGCCAAGATACGGGATCTAGCGGGGGAATCAATACGCAGTATTTT

abundance: -
v_gene: TRBV10-2
j_gene: TRBJ2-7
d_gene: -
CDR3aa: CASSSNRGTDFYEQYF
CDR3nt: TGCGCCAGCAGCTCGAATCGGGGGACGGACTTTTACGAGCAGTACTTC

abundance: once
v_gene: TRBV2
j_gene: TRBJ2-1
d_gene: TRBD2
CDR3aa: CASSGTRGTSGGSSYNEQFF
CDR3nt: TGTGCCAGCAGTGGGACCCGTGGGACTAGCGGGGGAAGCTCCTACAATGAGCAGTTCTTC

abundance: -
v_gene: TRBV28
j_gene: TRBJ2-3
d_gene: -
CDR3aa: CASSLGQSTDTQYF
CDR3nt: TGTGCCAGCAGTCTCGGACAGAGCACAGATACGCAGTATTTT

abundance: -
v_gene: TRBV7-9
j_gene: TRBJ2-5
d_gene: TRBD2
CDR3aa: CASSPGLAGASGWETQYF
CDR3nt: TGTGCCAGCAGCCCGGGACTAGCGGGGGCCTCCGGGTGGGAGACCCAGTACTTC

abundance: -
v_gene: TRBV6-5
j_gene: TRBJ1-1
d_gene: -
CDR3aa: CASSYQRGTAFF
CDR3nt: TGTGCCAGCAGTTACCAACGGGGGACGGCTTTCTTT

abundance: -
v_gene: TRBV6-2/TRBV6-3
j_gene: TRBJ1-1
d_gene: -
CDR3aa: CASSYGRGSLEAFF
CDR3nt: TGTGCCAGCAGTTACGGGAGGGGCAGTCTTGAAGCTTTCTTT